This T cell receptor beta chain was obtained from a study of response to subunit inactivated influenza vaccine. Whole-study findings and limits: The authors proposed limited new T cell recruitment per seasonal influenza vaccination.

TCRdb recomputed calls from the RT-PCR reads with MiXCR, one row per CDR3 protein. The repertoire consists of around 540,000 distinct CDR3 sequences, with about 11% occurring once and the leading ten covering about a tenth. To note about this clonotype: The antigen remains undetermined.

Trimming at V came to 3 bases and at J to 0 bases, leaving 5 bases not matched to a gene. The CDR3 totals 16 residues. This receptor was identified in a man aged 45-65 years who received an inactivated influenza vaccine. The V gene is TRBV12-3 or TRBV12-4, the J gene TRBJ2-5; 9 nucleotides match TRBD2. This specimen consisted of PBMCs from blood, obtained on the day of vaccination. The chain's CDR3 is CASSFPSGGYQETQYF. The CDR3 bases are TGTGCCAGCAGTTTCCCCAGCGGGGGGTACCAAGAGACCCAGTACTTC.